This TCR beta chain was sequenced in a study of T cells after yellow fever vaccination. In TCRdb, the 5' RACE reads were re-called with MiXCR into one record per CDR3 protein. The table shows under 700,000 distinct CDR3 sequences, with about a sixth occurring only once. This clonotype was detected ten times or more. Per germline, CDR1 SGHTA and CDR2 FQGNSA. This CDR3 has 18 residues. Trimming at V came to 1 base and at J to 1 base, leaving 5 bases not matched to a gene. Here the sequenced sample was PBMCs, taken around 5 days after the first yellow fever vaccination. The clonotype was recovered from a man in his late teens or twenties who received the YFV17D yellow fever vaccine. The chain recombines TRBV7-2 with TRBJ1-5; 12 positions agree with TRBD1. The CDR3 sequence: CASSLGWGQGASNQPQHF. The CDR3 nucleotides read TGTGCCAGCAGCTTAGGTTGGGGACAGGGGGCGAGCAATCAGCCCCAGCATTTT.